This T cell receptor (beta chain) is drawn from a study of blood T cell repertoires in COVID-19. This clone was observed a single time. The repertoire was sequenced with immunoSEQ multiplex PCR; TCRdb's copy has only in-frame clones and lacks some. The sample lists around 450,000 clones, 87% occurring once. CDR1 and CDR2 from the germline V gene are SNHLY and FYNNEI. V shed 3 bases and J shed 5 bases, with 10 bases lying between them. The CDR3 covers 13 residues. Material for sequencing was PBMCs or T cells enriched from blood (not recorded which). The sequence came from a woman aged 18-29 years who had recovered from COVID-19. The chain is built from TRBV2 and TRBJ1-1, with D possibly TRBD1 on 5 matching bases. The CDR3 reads CASSELGGTEAFF. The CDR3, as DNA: TGTGCCAGCAGTGAGTTGGGGGGGACTGAAGCTTTCTTT.